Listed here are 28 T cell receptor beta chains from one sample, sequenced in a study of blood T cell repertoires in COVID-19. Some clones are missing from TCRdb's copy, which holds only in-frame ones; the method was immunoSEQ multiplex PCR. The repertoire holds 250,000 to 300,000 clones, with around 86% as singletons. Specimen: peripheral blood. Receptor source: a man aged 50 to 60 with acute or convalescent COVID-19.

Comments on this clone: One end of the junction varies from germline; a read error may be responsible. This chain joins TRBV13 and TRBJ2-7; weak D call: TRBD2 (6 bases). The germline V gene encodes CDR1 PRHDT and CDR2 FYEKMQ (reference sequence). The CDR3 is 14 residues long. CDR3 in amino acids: CASSSSVVSSEQYF. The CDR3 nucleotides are TGTGCCAGCAGCTCTAGCGTTGTATCCTCCGAGCAGTACTTC.

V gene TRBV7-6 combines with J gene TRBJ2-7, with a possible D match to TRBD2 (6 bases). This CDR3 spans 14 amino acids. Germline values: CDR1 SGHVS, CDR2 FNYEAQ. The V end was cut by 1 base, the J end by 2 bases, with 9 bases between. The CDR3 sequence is CASSLEAGPYEQYF. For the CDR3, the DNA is TGTGCCAGCAGCTTAGAGGCGGGACCCTACGAGCAGTACTTC.

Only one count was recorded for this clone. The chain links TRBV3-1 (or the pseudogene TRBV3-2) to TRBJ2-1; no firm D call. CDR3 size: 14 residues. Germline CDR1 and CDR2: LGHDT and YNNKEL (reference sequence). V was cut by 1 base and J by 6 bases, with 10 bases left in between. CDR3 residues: CASSQVRSGNEQFF. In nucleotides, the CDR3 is TGTGCCAGCAGCCAAGTCCGGTCGGGCAATGAGCAGTTCTTC.

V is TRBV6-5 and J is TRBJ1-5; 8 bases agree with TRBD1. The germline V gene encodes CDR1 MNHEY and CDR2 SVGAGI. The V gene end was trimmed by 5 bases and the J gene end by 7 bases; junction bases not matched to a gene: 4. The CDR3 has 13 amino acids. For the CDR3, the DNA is TGTGCCAGCAGTCTAACAGGGGGACAGCCCCAGCATTTT. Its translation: CASSLTGGQPQHF.

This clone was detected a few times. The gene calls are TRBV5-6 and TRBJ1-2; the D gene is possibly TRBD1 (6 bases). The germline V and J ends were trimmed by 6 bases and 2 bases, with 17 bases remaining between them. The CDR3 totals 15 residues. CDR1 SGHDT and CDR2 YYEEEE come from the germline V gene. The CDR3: CASTPEAGANYGYTF. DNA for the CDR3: TGTGCCAGCACCCCCGAAGCGGGGGCCAACTATGGCTACACCTTC.

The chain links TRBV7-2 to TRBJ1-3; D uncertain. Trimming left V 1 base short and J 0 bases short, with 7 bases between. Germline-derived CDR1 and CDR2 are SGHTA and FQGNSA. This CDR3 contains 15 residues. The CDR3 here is CASSLGTYSGNTIYF. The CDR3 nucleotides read TGTGCCAGCAGCTTAGGAACTTACTCTGGAAACACCATATATTTT.

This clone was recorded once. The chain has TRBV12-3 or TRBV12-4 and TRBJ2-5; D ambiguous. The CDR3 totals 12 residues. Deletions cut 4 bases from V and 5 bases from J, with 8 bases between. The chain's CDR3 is CASSSHRETQYF. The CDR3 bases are TGTGCCAGCAGTTCGCATCGGGAGACCCAGTACTTC.

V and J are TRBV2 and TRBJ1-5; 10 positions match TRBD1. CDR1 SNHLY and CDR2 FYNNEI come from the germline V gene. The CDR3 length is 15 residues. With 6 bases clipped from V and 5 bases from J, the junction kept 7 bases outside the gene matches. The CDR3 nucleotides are TGTGCCAGCAGGGATCCGGGACAGGGGTATCAGCCCCAGCATTTT. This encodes CASRDPGQGYQPQHF.

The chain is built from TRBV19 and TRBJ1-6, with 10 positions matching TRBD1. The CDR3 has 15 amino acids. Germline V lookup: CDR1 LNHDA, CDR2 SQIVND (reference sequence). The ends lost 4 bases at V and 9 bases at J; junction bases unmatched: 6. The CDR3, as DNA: TGTGCCAGTAGTACCGGACAGGGGGGCTCTTCACCCCTCCACTTT. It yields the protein CASSTGQGGSSPLHF.

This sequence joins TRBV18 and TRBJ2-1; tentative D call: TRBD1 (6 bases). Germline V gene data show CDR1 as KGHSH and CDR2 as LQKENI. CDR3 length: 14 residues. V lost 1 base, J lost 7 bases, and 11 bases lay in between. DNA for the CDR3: TGTGCCAGCTCACCACGCAGGGGCGGGAATGAGCAGTTCTTC. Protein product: CASSPRRGGNEQFF.

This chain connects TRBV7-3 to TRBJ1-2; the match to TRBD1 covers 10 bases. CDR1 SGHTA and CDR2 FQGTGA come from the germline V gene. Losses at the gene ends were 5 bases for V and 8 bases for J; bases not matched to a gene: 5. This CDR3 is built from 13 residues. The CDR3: CASSERQGAGYTF. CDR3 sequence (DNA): TGTGCCAGCAGCGAGCGACAGGGGGCGGGCTACACCTTC.

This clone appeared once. CDR3 bases: TGCGCCAGCAGCTTGGTTCCGGGGGGAGCGGAGACCCAGTACTTC. It yields the protein CASSLVPGGAETQYF. This chain joins TRBV5-1 and TRBJ2-5; the match to TRBD2 covers 7 bases. Trimming took 0 bases from V and 5 from J; bases not matched to a gene: 7. The CDR3 spans 15 residues. CDR1 and CDR2 (germline): SGHRS, YFSETQ.

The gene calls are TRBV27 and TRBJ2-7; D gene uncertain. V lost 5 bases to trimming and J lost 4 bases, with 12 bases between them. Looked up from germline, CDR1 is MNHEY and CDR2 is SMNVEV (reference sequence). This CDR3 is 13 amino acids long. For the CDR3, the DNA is TGTGCCAGCAGTCCCGCCGATCGGTACGAGCAGTACTTC. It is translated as CASSPADRYEQYF.

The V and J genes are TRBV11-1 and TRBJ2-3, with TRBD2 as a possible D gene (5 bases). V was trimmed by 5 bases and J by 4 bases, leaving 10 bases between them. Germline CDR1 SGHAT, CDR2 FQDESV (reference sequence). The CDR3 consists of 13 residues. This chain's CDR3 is CASSLLGADTQYF. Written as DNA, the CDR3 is TGTGCCAGCAGCCTTCTCGGGGCAGATACGCAGTATTTT.

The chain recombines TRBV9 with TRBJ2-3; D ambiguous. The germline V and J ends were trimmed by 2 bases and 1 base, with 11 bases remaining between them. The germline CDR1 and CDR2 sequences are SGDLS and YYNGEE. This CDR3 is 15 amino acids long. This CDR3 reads CASSVAARGTDTQYF. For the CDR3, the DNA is TGTGCCAGCAGCGTGGCCGCACGGGGCACAGATACGCAGTATTTT.

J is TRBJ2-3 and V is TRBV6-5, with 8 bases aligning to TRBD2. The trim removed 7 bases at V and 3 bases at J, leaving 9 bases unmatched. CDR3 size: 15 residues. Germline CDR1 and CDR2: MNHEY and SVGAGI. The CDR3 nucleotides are TGTGCCAGCAAAGGTAGCTTAGCGGGGACAGATACGCAGTATTTT. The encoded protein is CASKGSLAGTDTQYF.

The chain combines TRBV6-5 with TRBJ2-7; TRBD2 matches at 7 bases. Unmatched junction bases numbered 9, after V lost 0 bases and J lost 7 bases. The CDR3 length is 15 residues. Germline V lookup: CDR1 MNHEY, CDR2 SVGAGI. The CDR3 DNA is TGTGCCAGCAGTTACTCGGGGAGCGGGGCAGGGGAGCAGTACTTC. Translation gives CASSYSGSGAGEQYF.

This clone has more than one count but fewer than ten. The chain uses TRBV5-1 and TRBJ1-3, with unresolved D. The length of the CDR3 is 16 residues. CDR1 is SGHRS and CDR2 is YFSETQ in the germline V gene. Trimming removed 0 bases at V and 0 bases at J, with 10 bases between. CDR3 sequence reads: CASSLAQSTSGNTIYF. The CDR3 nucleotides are TGCGCCAGCAGCTTGGCACAGTCAACCTCTGGAAACACCATATATTTT.

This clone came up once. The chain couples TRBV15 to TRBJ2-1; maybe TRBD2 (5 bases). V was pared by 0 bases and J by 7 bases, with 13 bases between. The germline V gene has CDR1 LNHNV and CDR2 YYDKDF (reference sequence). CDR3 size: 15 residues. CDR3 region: CATSRDLSRVNEQFF. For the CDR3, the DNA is TGTGCCACCAGCAGAGATCTCTCGAGGGTGAATGAGCAGTTCTTC.

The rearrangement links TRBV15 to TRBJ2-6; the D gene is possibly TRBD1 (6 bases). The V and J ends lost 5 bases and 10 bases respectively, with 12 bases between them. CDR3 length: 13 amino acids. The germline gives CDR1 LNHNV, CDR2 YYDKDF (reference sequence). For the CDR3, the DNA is TGTGCCACCAGCTTACAGGGAGCTAACGTCCTGACTTTC. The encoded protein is CATSLQGANVLTF. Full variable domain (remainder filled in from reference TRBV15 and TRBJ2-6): DAMVIQNPRYQVTQFGKPVTLSCSQTLNHNVMYWYQQKSSQAPKLLFHYYDKDFNNEADTPDNFQSRRPNTSFCFLDIRSPGLGDTAMYLCATSLQGANVLTFGAGSRLTVL.

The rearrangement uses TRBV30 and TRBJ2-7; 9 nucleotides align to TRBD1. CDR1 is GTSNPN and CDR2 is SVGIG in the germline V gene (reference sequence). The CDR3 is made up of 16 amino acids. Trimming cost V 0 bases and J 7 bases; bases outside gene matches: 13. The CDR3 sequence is CAWSVIVGQGPLEQYF. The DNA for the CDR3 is TGTGCCTGGAGTGTAATAGTGGGACAGGGCCCTTTGGAGCAGTACTTC.

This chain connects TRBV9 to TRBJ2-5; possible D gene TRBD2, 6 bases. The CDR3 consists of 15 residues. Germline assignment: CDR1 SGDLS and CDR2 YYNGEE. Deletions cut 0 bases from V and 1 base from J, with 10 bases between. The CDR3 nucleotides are TGTGCCAGCAGCGTAGCGTCCGGGGGCCAAGAGACCCAGTACTTC. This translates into CASSVASGGQETQYF.

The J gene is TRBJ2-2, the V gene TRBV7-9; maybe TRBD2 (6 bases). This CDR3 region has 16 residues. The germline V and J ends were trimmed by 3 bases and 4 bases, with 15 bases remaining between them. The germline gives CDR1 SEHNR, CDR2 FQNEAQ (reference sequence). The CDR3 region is CASSLILGGSTGELFF. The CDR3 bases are TGTGCCAGCAGCTTGATTCTCGGGGGTTCCACCGGGGAGCTGTTTTTT.

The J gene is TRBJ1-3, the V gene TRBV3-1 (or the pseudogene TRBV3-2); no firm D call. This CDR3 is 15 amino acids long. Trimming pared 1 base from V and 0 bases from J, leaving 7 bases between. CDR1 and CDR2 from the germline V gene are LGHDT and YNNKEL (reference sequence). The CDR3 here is CASSQGPNSGNTIYF. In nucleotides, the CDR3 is TGTGCCAGCAGCCAAGGGCCAAACTCTGGAAACACCATATATTTT.

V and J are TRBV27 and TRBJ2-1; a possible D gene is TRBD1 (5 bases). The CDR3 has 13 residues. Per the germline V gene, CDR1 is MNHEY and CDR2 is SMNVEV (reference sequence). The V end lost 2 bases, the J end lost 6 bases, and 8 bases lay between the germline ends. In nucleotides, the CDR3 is TGTGCCAGCAGTTTACAGGGAACCAATGAGCAGTTCTTC. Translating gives CASSLQGTNEQFF.

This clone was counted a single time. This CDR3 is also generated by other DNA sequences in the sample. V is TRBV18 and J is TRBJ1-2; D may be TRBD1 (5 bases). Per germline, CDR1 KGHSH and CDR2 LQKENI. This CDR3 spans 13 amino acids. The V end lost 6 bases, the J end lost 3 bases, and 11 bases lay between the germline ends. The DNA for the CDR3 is TGTGCCAGCTCGCCTGACAGAGACTATGGCTACACCTTC. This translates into CASSPDRDYGYTF.

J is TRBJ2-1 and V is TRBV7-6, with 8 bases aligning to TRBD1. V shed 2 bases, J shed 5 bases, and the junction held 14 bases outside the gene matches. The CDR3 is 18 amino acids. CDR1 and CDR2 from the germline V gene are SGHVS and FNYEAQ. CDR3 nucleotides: TGTGCCAGCAGCTTACCCCCGCGGGGTCCAGGGGGCCACAATGAGCAGTTCTTC. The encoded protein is CASSLPPRGPGGHNEQFF.

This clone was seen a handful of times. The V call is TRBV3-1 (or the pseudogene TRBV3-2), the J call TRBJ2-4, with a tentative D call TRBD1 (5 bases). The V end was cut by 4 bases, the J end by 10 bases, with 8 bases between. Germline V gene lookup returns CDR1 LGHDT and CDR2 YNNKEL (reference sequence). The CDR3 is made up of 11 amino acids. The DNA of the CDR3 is TGTGCCAGCAGCCTTCAGGGTATTCAGTACTTC. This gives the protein CASSLQGIQYF.